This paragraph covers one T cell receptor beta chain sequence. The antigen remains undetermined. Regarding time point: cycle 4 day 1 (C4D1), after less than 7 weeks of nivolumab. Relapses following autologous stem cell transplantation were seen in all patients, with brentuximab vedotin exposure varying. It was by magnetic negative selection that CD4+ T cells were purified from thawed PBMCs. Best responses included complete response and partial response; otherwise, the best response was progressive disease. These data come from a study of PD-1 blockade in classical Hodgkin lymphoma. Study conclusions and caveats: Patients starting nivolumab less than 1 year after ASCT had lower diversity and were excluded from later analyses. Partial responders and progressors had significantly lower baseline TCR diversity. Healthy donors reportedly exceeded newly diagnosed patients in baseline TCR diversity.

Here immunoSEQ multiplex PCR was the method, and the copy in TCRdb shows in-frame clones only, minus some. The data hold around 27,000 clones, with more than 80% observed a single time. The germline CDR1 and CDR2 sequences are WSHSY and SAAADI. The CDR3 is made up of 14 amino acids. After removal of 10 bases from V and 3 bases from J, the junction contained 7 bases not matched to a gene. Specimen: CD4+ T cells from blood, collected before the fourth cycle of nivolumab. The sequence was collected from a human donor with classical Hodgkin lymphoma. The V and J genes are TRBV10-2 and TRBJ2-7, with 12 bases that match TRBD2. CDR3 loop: CATQGLAGNYEQYF. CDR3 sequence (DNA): TGCGCCACCCAGGGACTAGCGGGCAACTACGAGCAGTACTTC.